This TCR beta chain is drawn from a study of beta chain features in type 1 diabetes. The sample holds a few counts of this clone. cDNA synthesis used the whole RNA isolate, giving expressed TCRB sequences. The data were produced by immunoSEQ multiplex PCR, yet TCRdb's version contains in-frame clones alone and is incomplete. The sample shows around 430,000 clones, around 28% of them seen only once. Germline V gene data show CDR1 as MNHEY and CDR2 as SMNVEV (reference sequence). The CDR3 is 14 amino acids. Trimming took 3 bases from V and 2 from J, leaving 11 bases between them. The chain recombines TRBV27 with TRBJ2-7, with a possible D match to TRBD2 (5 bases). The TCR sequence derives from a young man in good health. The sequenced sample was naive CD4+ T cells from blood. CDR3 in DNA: TGTGCCAGCAGTTTCCTGGCGGGTCCCTACGAGCAGTACTTC. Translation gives CASSFLAGPYEQYF.